The 31 T cell receptor beta chains below were found in one sample sequenced in a study of T cell responses to AZD1222 COVID-19 vaccine (dated by TCRdb to the early 2020s). Receptors were amplified or captured by the immunoSEQ multiplex PCR assay. Imported from immuneACCESS, the table was reduced by TCRdb to in-frame sequences with V and J called. These copies leave out some clones; in studies compared against another copy, an unresolved V gene accounts for under half, and the cause of the remainder is not known. For this sample the table gives around 130,000 clones, of which under 95% were detected only once. 7% to 9% of the sample goes to the ten largest clones. Read against the paper, the sample's time point label means: about 28 days (+/-7) after the second vaccine dose. The sample's treatment or condition label, decoded: meningococcal conjugate vaccine given as trial control. Source: peripheral blood, taken 28 days after the second dose of the MenACWY control vaccine. These receptors were taken from an adult who received the MenACWY meningococcal vaccine as a control.

This chain's CDR3 is CASSQDPYGYTF. In DNA, the CDR3 is TGTGCCAGTAGTCAGGACCCCTATGGCTACACCTTC. This chain links TRBV19 with TRBJ1-2; D gene unclear. V gave up 5 bases and J gave up 4 bases, with 8 bases separating them. CDR1 LNHDA and CDR2 SQIVND come from the germline V gene (reference sequence). This CDR3 contains 12 residues.

The gene calls are TRBV28 and TRBJ2-1; D might be TRBD1 (6 bases). CDR1 and CDR2 (germline): MDHEN, SYDVKM. V was trimmed by 6 bases and J by 3 bases, leaving 12 bases between them. The CDR3 consists of 14 residues. CDR3 residues: CASRGAGNYNEQFF. For the CDR3, the DNA is TGTGCCAGCAGGGGGGCAGGGAACTACAATGAGCAGTTCTTC.

The chain has TRBV19 and TRBJ1-1; D is unresolved. V lost 2 bases, J lost 0 bases, and 13 bases lay in between. This CDR3 region has 16 residues. Germline lookup yields CDR1 LNHDA and CDR2 SQIVND (reference sequence). CDR3 in DNA: TGTGCCAGTAGTATAACCATAGGGTCTATGAACACTGAAGCTTTCTTT. Protein sequence: CASSITIGSMNTEAFF.

The chain couples TRBV21-1 to TRBJ1-5; the DNA was not used to check the table's D call, TRBD1. TRBV21-1 is marked as a pseudogene. The CDR3 runs to 14 residues. The CDR3 coding sequence is TGTGCCAGCGGGTACAGGGGGCGGAATCAGCCCCAGCATTTT. It codes for CASGYRGRNQPQHF.

The genes are TRBV5-1 and TRBJ1-4; D unclear. Germline CDR1 is SGHRS and CDR2 is YFSETQ. Trimming removed 0 bases from V and 5 bases from J, with 8 bases in between. The CDR3 runs to 14 residues. The CDR3 loop is CASSLGAENEKLFF. As DNA, the CDR3 is TGCGCCAGCAGCTTGGGGGCAGAGAATGAAAAACTGTTTTTT.

This clone was recorded a few times. The V gene is TRBV5-1, the J gene TRBJ2-5; D not certain. The V and J ends lost 5 bases and 1 base respectively, with 12 bases between them. From germline, CDR1 is SGHRS and CDR2 YFSETQ. The CDR3 has 14 amino acids. CDR3 residues: CASRTLPGQETQYF. CDR3 DNA: TGCGCCAGCAGAACTCTACCGGGCCAAGAGACCCAGTACTTC.

The chain joins TRBV9 to TRBJ2-7; a possible D gene is TRBD1 (6 bases). The V end lost 6 bases, the J end lost 2 bases, and 18 bases lay between the germline ends. CDR3 size: 15 residues. Germline-derived CDR1 and CDR2 are SGDLS and YYNGEE. The DNA of the CDR3 is TGTGCCAGCACTTCCCGACAGGATCCCACCTACGAGCAGTACTTC. It is translated as CASTSRQDPTYEQYF.

CDR3 sequence reads: CASSQDDFRTDTQYF. The CDR3 coding sequence is TGCGCCAGCAGCCAAGACGACTTCCGCACAGATACGCAGTATTTT. This chain joins TRBV4-3 and TRBJ2-3; D call uncertain. Germline V gene sequence: CDR1 LGHNA, CDR2 YSLEER. V was pared by 0 bases and J by 1 base, with 8 bases between. The CDR3 runs to 15 residues.

The V call is TRBV19, the J call TRBJ1-5, with 8 bases matching TRBD1. The CDR3 runs 14 residues. V gave up 5 bases and J gave up 5 bases; unmatched junction bases: 5. Germline-derived CDR1 and CDR2 are LNHDA and SQIVND (reference sequence). The CDR3 spells CASSGQGWDQPQHF. The CDR3 coding sequence is TGTGCCAGTAGTGGACAGGGTTGGGATCAGCCCCAGCATTTT. The full variable domain, in which reference TRBV19 and TRBJ1-5 provide the parts outside the CDR3, is DGGITQSPKYLFRKEGQNVTLSCEQNLNHDAMYWYRQDPGQGLRLIYYSQIVNDFQKGDIAEGYSVSREKKESFPLTVTSAQKNPTAFYLCASSGQGWDQPQHFGDGTRLSIL.

This clone appeared a single time. This chain uses TRBV7-2 with TRBJ1-2; weak D call: TRBD1 (5 bases). V was shortened by 5 bases and J by 5 bases, with 12 bases between the two germline ends. This CDR3 has 13 residues. CDR1 and CDR2 from the germline V gene are SGHTA and FQGNSA. CDR3 in amino acids: CASSLPGKYGYTF. The CDR3 DNA reads as TGTGCCAGCAGCCTGCCAGGGAAATATGGCTACACCTTC.

The V call is TRBV6-5, the J call TRBJ2-2; D may be TRBD1 (6 bases). This CDR3 is 15 amino acids long. The V and J ends lost 5 bases and 2 bases respectively, with 12 bases between them. Per germline, CDR1 MNHEY and CDR2 SVGAGI. The CDR3 loop is CASSLGQINTGELFF. Here the CDR3 DNA reads TGTGCCAGCAGTCTTGGACAGATTAACACCGGGGAGCTGTTTTTT.

This clone was seen just once. This rearrangement joins TRBV7-2 to TRBJ1-1; perhaps TRBD1 as D (6 bases). CDR1 is SGHTA and CDR2 is FQGNSA in the germline V gene. Trimming pared 5 bases from V and 0 bases from J, leaving 16 bases between. The CDR3 has 16 residues. The CDR3 DNA reads TGTGCCAGCAGCCCTCCGGGACATACAGTGAACACTGAAGCTTTCTTT. Residues: CASSPPGHTVNTEAFF.

V and J are TRBV11-2 and TRBJ2-3; perhaps D is TRBD1 or TRBD2 (5 bases each). Between the trimmed V and J ends, which lost 0 bases and 0 bases, there was a span of 10 bases. This CDR3 has 16 amino acids. Per germline, CDR1 SGHAT and CDR2 FQNNGV. The CDR3 DNA is TGTGCCAGCAGCTTAGATCATGGGGGTAGCACAGATACGCAGTATTTT. Amino acids: CASSLDHGGSTDTQYF.

The chain couples TRBV3-1 (or the pseudogene TRBV3-2) to TRBJ2-7; D is ambiguous. This CDR3 region has 12 residues. V was shortened by 4 bases and J by 10 bases, with 14 bases between the two germline ends. Germline V gives CDR1 LGHDT, CDR2 YNNKEL (reference sequence). This chain's CDR3 is CASSPGGQPQYF. The CDR3 bases are TGTGCCAGCAGCCCCGGTGGTCAGCCTCAGTACTTC.

The chain employs TRBV6-6 and TRBJ1-6, with a weak D call TRBD1 (5 bases). The germline CDR1 and CDR2 sequences are MNHNY and SVGAGI (reference sequence). This CDR3 is 13 amino acids long. Trimming took off 5 bases at V and 7 bases at J, with 9 bases between the two ends. CDR3 bases: TGTGCCAGCAGTAACCGGGGGAATTCACCCCTCCACTTT. Translating it yields CASSNRGNSPLHF.

V gene TRBV7-9 combines with J gene TRBJ2-2; 12 bases are shared with TRBD2. The CDR3 runs to 17 residues. Germline V CDR1 and CDR2: SEHNR, FQNEAQ (reference sequence). Trimming cost V 6 bases and J 1 base; bases outside gene matches: 6. Here the CDR3 DNA reads TGTGCCAGCAGACGACTAGCGGGGGTTTTGAACACCGGGGAGCTGTTTTTT. The encoded protein is CASRRLAGVLNTGELFF.

The gene calls are TRBV6-5 and TRBJ1-2; no reliable D call. Germline assignment: CDR1 MNHEY and CDR2 SVGAGI. The V and J ends lost 0 bases and 0 bases respectively, with 5 bases between them. The CDR3 consists of 14 residues. The CDR3 DNA reads as TGTGCCAGCAGTTACTCGGTAGCTAACTATGGCTACACCTTC. Its protein is CASSYSVANYGYTF.

This sequence joins TRBV19 and TRBJ1-2; D gene unclear. CDR1 and CDR2 (germline): LNHDA, SQIVND (reference sequence). V lost 3 bases and J 2 bases, leaving 7 bases between the germline ends. This CDR3 region has 13 residues. CDR3 bases: TGTGCCAGTAGTATGGCAGAGAACTATGGCTACACCTTC. Translation gives CASSMAENYGYTF.

A word on this clone: The same CDR3 arises from other DNA sequences in this sample as well. The chain uses TRBV11-2 and TRBJ2-1, with no clear D. V was pared by 6 bases and J by 10 bases, with 10 bases between. CDR3 length: 11 residues. Germline V gene sequence: CDR1 SGHAT, CDR2 FQNNGV. This CDR3 is CASSLGGEQFF. DNA for the CDR3: TGTGCCAGCAGTTTGGGCGGAGAGCAGTTCTTC.

This chain connects TRBV18 to TRBJ1-1, with 9 bases matching TRBD1. Unmatched junction bases numbered 18, after V lost 4 bases and J lost 0 bases. The CDR3 runs to 20 residues. CDR1 and CDR2 (germline): KGHSH, LQKENI. Here the CDR3 reads CASSLAPGQGGMMMNTEAFF. As DNA, the CDR3 is TGTGCCAGCTCACTTGCCCCGGGACAGGGAGGAATGATGATGAACACTGAAGCTTTCTTT.

The chain recombines TRBV6-5 with TRBJ1-2, with D unresolved. Germline V gene sequence: CDR1 MNHEY, CDR2 SVGAGI. This CDR3 is built from 16 residues. Trimming pared 0 bases from V and 0 bases from J, leaving 11 bases between. The CDR3 sequence: CASSYSSNGANYGYTF. The CDR3 DNA reads as TGTGCCAGCAGTTACTCGTCTAACGGGGCTAACTATGGCTACACCTTC.

This clone was detected only once. This sequence joins TRBV4-3 and TRBJ1-4, with no clear D. Trimming took 3 bases from V and 5 from J, leaving 13 bases between them. The CDR3 is 15 amino acids. Germline CDR1 LGHNA, CDR2 YSLEER. Here the CDR3 reads CASSHGSGTNEKLFF. The CDR3 DNA is TGCGCCAGCAGCCATGGTTCTGGTACCAATGAAAAACTGTTTTTT.

The DNA for the CDR3 is TGTGCCAGCAGCTTGGGAGCTGGGGAGACCCAGTACTTC. Its translation: CASSLGAGETQYF. The rearrangement joins TRBV7-2 to TRBJ2-5; D might be TRBD2 (5 bases). CDR3 length: 13 amino acids. Germline CDR1 SGHTA, CDR2 FQGNSA. V lost 3 bases and J 5 bases, leaving 10 bases between the germline ends.

This clone was counted a single time. This chain uses TRBV28 with TRBJ1-5, with D perhaps matching TRBD1 (5 bases). Germline V gene data show CDR1 as MDHEN and CDR2 as SYDVKM. This CDR3 contains 14 residues. The ends were cut back, 8 bases at V and 4 bases at J, with 15 bases in the middle. CDR3 residues: CASLAEGRNQPQHF. The CDR3 bases are TGTGCCAGCCTGGCCGAGGGACGGAATCAGCCCCAGCATTTT.

The chain couples TRBV10-3 to TRBJ1-1; 12 bases are a match to TRBD1. CDR3 length equals 15 residues. Trimming at V came to 6 bases and at J to 5 bases, leaving 7 bases not matched to a gene. Germline CDR1 is ENHRY and CDR2 is SYGVKD. The CDR3 nucleotides are TGTGCCATCAGGGGGGACAGGGGGCCTGGGACTGAAGCTTTCTTT. It is translated as CAIRGDRGPGTEAFF.

This chain joins TRBV7-3 and TRBJ2-6; TRBD1 is a possible D gene (6 bases). This CDR3 contains 15 residues. Germline CDR1 is SGHTA and CDR2 is FQGTGA. The V end was cut by 4 bases, the J end by 3 bases, with 10 bases between. In DNA form, the CDR3 reads TGTGCCAGCAGCTCCCCCAGGGGTGGGGCCAACGTCCTGACTTTC. Translation: CASSSPRGGANVLTF.

The rearrangement joins TRBV2 to TRBJ2-5; weak D call: TRBD1 (8 bases). This CDR3 is built from 15 residues. Trimming stripped 4 bases from V and 5 bases from J, with 17 bases between. Germline V gene lookup returns CDR1 SNHLY and CDR2 FYNNEI. The CDR3 coding sequence is TGTGCCAGCAGTGCCCGACAGGGGCGGGGGGAGACCCAGTACTTC. It codes for CASSARQGRGETQYF.

The J gene is TRBJ2-1, the V gene TRBV28; 9 nucleotides agree with TRBD1. The junction had 2 bases not matched to a gene; V was cut back by 2 bases and J by 6 bases. The CDR3 contains 14 residues. Germline loops: CDR1 MDHEN, CDR2 SYDVKM. CDR3 sequence reads: CASSLLDRGNEQFF. The DNA of the CDR3 is TGTGCCAGCAGTTTACTGGACAGGGGCAATGAGCAGTTCTTC. Looking up the rest from reference TRBV28 and TRBJ2-1 gives the full variable domain: DVKVTQSSRYLVKRTGEKVFLECVQDMDHENMFWYRQDPGLGLRLIYFSYDVKMKEKGDIPEGYSVSREKKERFSLILESASTNQTSMYLCASSLLDRGNEQFFGPGTRLTVL.

The V call is TRBV18, the J call TRBJ1-6; 10 bases fit TRBD1. V shed 4 bases and J 7 bases; nucleotides not matched to a gene: 4. CDR1 is KGHSH and CDR2 is LQKENI in the germline V gene. The CDR3 totals 15 residues. In DNA, the CDR3 is TGTGCCAGCTCACTACCGGGACAGGGGAATTCACCCCTCCACTTT. It codes for CASSLPGQGNSPLHF. The full variable domain, rest sourced from reference TRBV18 and TRBJ1-6, is NAGVMQNPRHLVRRRGQEARLRCSPMKGHSHVYWYRQLPEEGLKFMVYLQKENIIDESGMPKERFSAEFPKEGPSILRIQQVVRGDSAAYFCASSLPGQGNSPLHFGNGTRLTVT.

The rearrangement links TRBV13 to TRBJ1-1; perhaps TRBD1 as D (5 bases). This CDR3 comprises 13 residues. The V gene's germline CDR1 is PRHDT and CDR2 FYEKMQ (reference sequence). V shed 5 bases and J shed 5 bases, with 12 bases lying between them. This CDR3 is CASSPTEGTEAFF. CDR3 sequence (DNA): TGTGCCAGCAGCCCCACAGAGGGGACTGAAGCTTTCTTT.

V and J are TRBV7-2 and TRBJ1-5, with D unclear. Per the germline V gene, CDR1 is SGHTA and CDR2 is FQGNSA. CDR3 length: 13 amino acids. V dropped 7 bases and J dropped 3 bases, with 10 bases sitting between them. Here the CDR3 reads CASTREFNQPQHF. The CDR3 DNA reads as TGTGCCAGCACCCGGGAGTTCAATCAGCCCCAGCATTTT.